This T cell receptor beta chain was found in a study of radiotherapy plus CTLA-4 blockade in lung cancer. The CDR3 covers 16 residues. Per germline, CDR1 MNHEY and CDR2 SVGAGI. J was trimmed by 4 bases and V by 0 bases; bases with no gene match: 5. About this clone itself: Its antigen is unidentified.

TCRdb's copy holds only in-frame clones and misses some; the assay was immunoSEQ multiplex PCR. Of about 94,000 clones listed, roughly 85% are singletons. Findings of the study overall: It was early blood T cell clone dynamics, with interferon-beta, that reportedly best predicted response.

The TCR sequence derives from a human donor with non-small cell lung cancer that progressed on radiotherapy plus ipilimumab. This specimen consisted of peripheral blood, obtained from a patient treated with radiotherapy plus ipilimumab. The chain links TRBV6-5 to TRBJ2-7; 11 nucleotides line up with TRBD1. CDR3 protein: CASSYSGDRGSYEQYF. The CDR3 nucleotides are TGTGCCAGCAGTTACTCGGGGGACAGGGGGTCGTACGAGCAGTACTTC.